Shown below are 5 T cell receptor beta chains from a single sample sequenced in a study of blood T cell repertoires in COVID-19. The repertoire was sequenced with immunoSEQ multiplex PCR; TCRdb's copy has only in-frame clones and lacks some. The table shows 30,000 to 35,000 clones, with approximately 78% occurring only once. The sample taken for sequencing was peripheral blood. These receptors all stem from a woman aged 60-75 years with acute or convalescent COVID-19.

The V gene is TRBV21-1, the J gene TRBJ1-2. TRBV21-1 is described as a pseudogene. The CDR3 is 16 amino acids. CDR3 in amino acids: CASSKGRTGANYGYTF. CDR3 sequence (DNA): TGTGCCAGCAGCAAAGGGAGGACGGGGGCTAACTATGGCTACACCTTC.

V is TRBV6-6 and J is TRBJ2-1; D may be TRBD2 (5 bases). This CDR3 has 12 residues. The germline V gene encodes CDR1 MNHNY and CDR2 SVGAGI (reference sequence). With 9 bases removed from V and 4 bases from J, the gap between germline ends came to 10 bases. The CDR3, as DNA: TGTGCCAGTGGCGGGCGTTACAATGAGCAGTTCTTC. Its protein product is CASGGRYNEQFF.

This clone has a single count. The V call is TRBV6-1, the J call TRBJ2-3; 13 bases align to TRBD2. J gave up 2 bases and V 2 bases, and 10 bases lay outside the gene matches. Germline V lookup: CDR1 MNHNS, CDR2 SASEGT. The CDR3 covers 19 residues. CDR3 sequence (DNA): TGTGCCAGCAGTGAATTGCACCTGGGACTAGCGGGATCCACAGATACGCAGTATTTT. Translating it yields CASSELHLGLAGSTDTQYF.

The genes are TRBV9 and TRBJ2-7; the match to TRBD1 covers 7 bases. The CDR3 runs to 15 residues. The ends lost 0 bases at V and 2 bases at J; junction bases unmatched: 5. Per germline, CDR1 SGDLS and CDR2 YYNGEE. CDR3 in amino acids: CASSVGGGATYEQYF. CDR3 bases: TGTGCCAGCAGCGTAGGAGGGGGCGCGACCTACGAGCAGTACTTC.

This chain links TRBV9 with TRBJ2-1; TRBD1 aligns across 9 bases. Per germline, CDR1 SGDLS and CDR2 YYNGEE. CDR3 length equals 17 residues. The J segment lost 8 bases and the V segment lost 0 bases, leaving 12 bases of the junction unmatched. CDR3 in DNA: TGTGCCAGCAGCGTAGCTACAGGGGGCGTATCCTCGGATGAGCAGTTCTTC. Amino acid sequence: CASSVATGGVSSDEQFF.